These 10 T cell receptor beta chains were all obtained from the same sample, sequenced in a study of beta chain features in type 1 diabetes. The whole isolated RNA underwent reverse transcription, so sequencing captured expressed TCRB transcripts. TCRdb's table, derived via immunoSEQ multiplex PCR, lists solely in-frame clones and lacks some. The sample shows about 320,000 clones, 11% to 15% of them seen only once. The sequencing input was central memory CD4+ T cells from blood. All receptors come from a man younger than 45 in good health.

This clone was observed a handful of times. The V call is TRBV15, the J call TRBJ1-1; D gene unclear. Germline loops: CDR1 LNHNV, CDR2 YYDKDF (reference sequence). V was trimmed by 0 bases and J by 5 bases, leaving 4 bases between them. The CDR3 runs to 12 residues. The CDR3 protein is CATSRDRTEAFF. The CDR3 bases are TGTGCCACCAGCAGAGATCGTACTGAAGCTTTCTTT.

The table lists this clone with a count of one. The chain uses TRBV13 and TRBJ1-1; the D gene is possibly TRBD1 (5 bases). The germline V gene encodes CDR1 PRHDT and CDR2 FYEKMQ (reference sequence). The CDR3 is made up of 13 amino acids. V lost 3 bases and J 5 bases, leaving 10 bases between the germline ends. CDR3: CASSFLGGTEAFF. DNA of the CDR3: TGTGCCAGCAGCTTTTTGGGGGGGACTGAAGCTTTCTTT.

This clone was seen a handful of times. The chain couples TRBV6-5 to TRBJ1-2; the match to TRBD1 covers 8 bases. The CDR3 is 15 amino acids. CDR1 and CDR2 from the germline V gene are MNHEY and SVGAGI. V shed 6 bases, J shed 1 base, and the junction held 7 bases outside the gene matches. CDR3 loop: CASRNDRGLNYGYTF. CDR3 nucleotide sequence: TGTGCCAGCAGGAACGACAGGGGTCTTAACTATGGCTACACCTTC.

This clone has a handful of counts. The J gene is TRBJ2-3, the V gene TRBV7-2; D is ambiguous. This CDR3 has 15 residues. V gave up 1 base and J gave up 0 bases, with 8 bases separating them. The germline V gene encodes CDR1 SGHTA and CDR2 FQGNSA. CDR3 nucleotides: TGTGCCAGCAGCTTAGTGCTTAGTAGCACAGATACGCAGTATTTT. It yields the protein CASSLVLSSTDTQYF.

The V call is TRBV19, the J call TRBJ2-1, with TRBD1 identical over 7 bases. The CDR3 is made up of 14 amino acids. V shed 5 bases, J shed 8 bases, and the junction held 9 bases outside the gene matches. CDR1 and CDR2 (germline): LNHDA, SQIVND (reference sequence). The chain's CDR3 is CASSLTGVKHEQFF. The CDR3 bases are TGTGCCAGTAGTCTCACAGGGGTTAAGCATGAGCAGTTCTTC.

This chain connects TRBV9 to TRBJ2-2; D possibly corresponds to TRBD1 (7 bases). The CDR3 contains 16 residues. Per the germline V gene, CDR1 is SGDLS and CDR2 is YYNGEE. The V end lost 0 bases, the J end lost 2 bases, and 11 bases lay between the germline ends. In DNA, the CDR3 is TGTGCCAGCAGCGTAGGCAGGGGGGCCAACACCGGGGAGCTGTTTTTT. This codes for CASSVGRGANTGELFF.

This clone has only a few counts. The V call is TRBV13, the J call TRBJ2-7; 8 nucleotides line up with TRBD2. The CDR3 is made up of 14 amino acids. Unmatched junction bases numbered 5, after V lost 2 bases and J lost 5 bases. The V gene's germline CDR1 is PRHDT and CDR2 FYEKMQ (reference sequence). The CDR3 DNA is TGTGCCAGCAGCTTAAGCGGGAGAGTGGACGAGCAGTACGTC. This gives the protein CASSLSGRVDEQYV.

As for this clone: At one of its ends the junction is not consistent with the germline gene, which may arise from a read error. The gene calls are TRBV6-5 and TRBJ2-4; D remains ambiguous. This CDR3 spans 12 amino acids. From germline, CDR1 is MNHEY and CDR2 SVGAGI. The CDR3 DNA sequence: TGTGCCAGCAGTTCACAACTTAGCATTCGGTACTTC. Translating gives CASSSQLSIRYF.

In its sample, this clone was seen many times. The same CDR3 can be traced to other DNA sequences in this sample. CDR3 region: CASSYSGQGNQPQHF. As DNA, the CDR3 is TGTGCCAGCAGTTACTCGGGACAAGGCAATCAGCCCCAGCATTTT. V is TRBV6-5 and J is TRBJ1-5; weak D call: TRBD1 (6 bases). CDR1 and CDR2 (germline): MNHEY, SVGAGI. The CDR3 extends over 15 amino acids. V shed 0 bases and J shed 2 bases, with 8 bases lying between them.

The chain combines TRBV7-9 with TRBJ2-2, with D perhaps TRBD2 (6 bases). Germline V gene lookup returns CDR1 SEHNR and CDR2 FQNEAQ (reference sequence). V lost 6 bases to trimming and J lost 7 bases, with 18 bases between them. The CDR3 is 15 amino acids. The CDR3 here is CASSRRTGRGGELFF. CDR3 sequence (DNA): TGTGCCAGCAGTCGGAGGACGGGGCGGGGCGGGGAGCTGTTTTTT. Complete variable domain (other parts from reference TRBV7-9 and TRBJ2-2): DTGVSQNPRHKITKRGQNVTFRCDPISEHNRLYWYRQTLGQGPEFLTYFQNEAQLEKSRLLSDRFSAERPKGSFSTLEIQRTEQGDSAMYLCASSRRTGRGGELFFGEGSRLTVL.